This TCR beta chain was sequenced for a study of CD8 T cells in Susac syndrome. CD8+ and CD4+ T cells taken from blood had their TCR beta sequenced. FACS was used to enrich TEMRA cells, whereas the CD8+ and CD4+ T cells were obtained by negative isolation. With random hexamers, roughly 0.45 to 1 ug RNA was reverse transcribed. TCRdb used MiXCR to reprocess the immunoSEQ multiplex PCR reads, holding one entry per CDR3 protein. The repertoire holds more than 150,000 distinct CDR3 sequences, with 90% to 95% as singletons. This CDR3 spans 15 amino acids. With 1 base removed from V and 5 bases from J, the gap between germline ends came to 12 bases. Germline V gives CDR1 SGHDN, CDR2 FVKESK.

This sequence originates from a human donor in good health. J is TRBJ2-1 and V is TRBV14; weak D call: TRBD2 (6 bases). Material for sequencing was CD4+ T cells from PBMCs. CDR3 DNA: TGTGCCAGCAGCCAAGGTTACAGACTAGACAATGAGCAGTTCTTC. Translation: CASSQGYRLDNEQFF.